At least ten counts were recorded for the clone carrying this TCR beta chain. TCRdb reprocessed the 5' RACE reads via MiXCR and lists one record per CDR3 protein. This sample yields tens of thousands of distinct CDR3 sequences, of which approximately 9.2% are seen a single time; roughly an eighth belongs to the top ten. Between the trimmed V and J ends, which lost 0 bases and 11 bases, there was a span of 5 bases. CDR1 is SGHAT, CDR2 FQNNGV, per germline. The CDR3 loop spans 11 amino acids. The sample belongs to a study of early T cells in non-severe SARS-CoV-2 infection. Overall study: Sequencing of bulk RNA from unsorted whole blood was done, without chain pairing.

The source material was whole blood, sampled at baseline. V is TRBV11-2 and J is TRBJ2-1; D remains ambiguous. The receptor was isolated from an adult who was a healthcare worker with PCR-confirmed SARS-CoV-2 infection or an uninfected control (not recorded which). The CDR3 nucleotides are TGTGCCAGCAGCTTAGAGTCGAAGCAGTTCTTC. Protein sequence: CASSLESKQFF.